This entry describes one T cell receptor beta chain. This specimen comes from a study of patients and donors after allogeneic stem cell transplantation. MiXCR, run by TCRdb on the RT-PCR reads, gives a single entry per CDR3 protein. The sample has approximately 98,000 distinct CDR3 sequences, approximately 40% seen once. Trimming removed 8 bases from V and 0 bases from J; junction bases left unmatched: 7. The CDR3 length is 14 residues. This chain links TRBV12-3 or TRBV12-4 with TRBJ2-7; 7 nucleotides line up with TRBD2. Sequencing was done on a sample of blood, either unsorted or a sorted T cell fraction (not recorded which). This TCR came from a human donor who was either an allogeneic HSCT recipient or a stem cell or donor lymphocyte infusion donor (not recorded which). It is not recorded whose cells these are; they may come from a transplant donor. DNA of the CDR3: TGTGCCAGCGGCTCTAGCGGAAGCTCCTACGAGCAGTACTTC. This gives the protein CASGSSGSSYEQYF.